The rows below give T cell receptor beta chains drawn from one sample of a study of CD4 T cells in relation to SARS-CoV-2 and coronaviruses. This table comes from immunoSEQ multiplex PCR, and its TCRdb copy is limited to in-frame clones, with some not included. The sample lists under 45,000 clones, approximately 82% occurring once. These receptors' antigens are unknown. Sequenced input: naive CD4+ T cells from PBMCs, cultured in vitro. The source of these receptors is an adult with COVID-19. Both conserved end residues are part of each CDR3. A D gene is named only where the DNA matches it firmly. Clone size is shown for a subset of rows, as once, few, many or a class of expanded clone.

cdr3_length clone_size d_call j_call v_call cdr3_aa cdr3_nt
16 . TRBD1 TRBJ2-7 TRBV6-6 CASSYGPGQVPREQYF TGTGCCAGCAGTTACGGACCGGGACAGGTCCCACGCGAGCAGTACTTC
15 . TRBD2 TRBJ2-5 TRBV19 CASSMWLAGEETQYF TGTGCCAGTAGTATGTGGCTAGCGGGAGAAGAGACCCAGTACTTC
12 . . TRBJ2-1 TRBV7-8 CASSPRRDEQFF TGTGCCAGCAGCCCAAGGCGGGATGAGCAGTTCTTC
14 once . TRBJ2-1 TRBV29-1 CSGGGGGQRGSQFF TGCAGCGGCGGGGGAGGGGGACAGCGGGGGAGTCAGTTCTTC
19 . TRBD2 TRBJ2-1 TRBV7-9 CASSPIGTSGASSYNEQFF TGTGCCAGCAGCCCCATCGGGACTAGCGGAGCGAGCTCCTACAATGAGCAGTTCTTC
16 . . TRBJ1-2 TRBV9 CASSALSLGGGYGYTF TGTGCCAGCAGCGCACTCTCCCTGGGAGGGGGTTACGGCTACACCTTC
15 once TRBD1 TRBJ2-1 TRBV2 CASSEDGTGYNEQFF TGTGCCAGCAGTGAAGATGGGACAGGGTACAATGAGCAGTTCTTC
14 . TRBD2 TRBJ2-7 TRBV19 CASNSPGLASEQYF TGTGCCAGCAACAGCCCGGGACTAGCTTCCGAGCAGTACTTC
12 . . TRBJ2-1 TRBV12-3/TRBV12-4 CASAEGVFEQFF TGTGCCAGCGCCGAGGGGGTTTTTGAGCAGTTCTTC
12 few . TRBJ2-7 TRBV5-1 CASSSPGYEQYF TGCGCCAGCAGCTCGCCCGGCTACGAGCAGTACTTC
13 few . TRBJ2-1 TRBV4-1 CASSQDLRTQQFF TGCGCCAGCAGCCAAGATCTCCGGACCCAGCAGTTCTTC
13 . . TRBJ2-1 TRBV6-6 CASLRGGKNEQFF TGTGCCAGCCTGAGGGGGGGTAAAAATGAGCAGTTCTTC
11 . . TRBJ2-1 TRBV29-1 CSVDINNEQFF TGCAGCGTTGACATAAACAATGAGCAGTTCTTC
13 . . TRBJ2-7 TRBV24-1 CATSDFSDREQYF TGTGCCACCAGTGATTTTTCCGACCGCGAGCAGTACTTC